The 26 T cell receptor beta chains below were found in one sample sequenced in a study of CD8 T cells in Susac syndrome. Random hexamers were used to reverse transcribe the RNA input (about 0.45 to 1 ug). TCRdb processed the immunoSEQ multiplex PCR reads anew with MiXCR; each CDR3 protein has one entry. The table shows 250,000 to 300,000 distinct CDR3 sequences, with 85% occurring only once. What was sequenced was CD8+ T cells from PBMCs. The source of these receptors is a human donor with multiple sclerosis.

This sequence joins TRBV19 and TRBJ1-1; D perhaps matches TRBD1 (5 bases). V shed 7 bases and J shed 0 bases, with 15 bases lying between them. The germline gives CDR1 LNHDA, CDR2 SQIVND (reference sequence). The CDR3 is made up of 15 amino acids. As DNA, the CDR3 is TGTGCCAGTACCATTGGGGCAGGTATGAACACTGAAGCTTTCTTT. Translated: CASTIGAGMNTEAFF. Together with reference TRBV19 and TRBJ1-1, the CDR3 gives the full variable domain: DGGITQSPKYLFRKEGQNVTLSCEQNLNHDAMYWYRQDPGQGLRLIYYSQIVNDFQKGDIAEGYSVSREKKESFPLTVTSAQKNPTAFYLCASTIGAGMNTEAFFGQGTRLTVV.

The chain is built from TRBV11-2 and TRBJ2-3, with unresolved D. Germline V gives CDR1 SGHAT, CDR2 FQNNGV. The length of the CDR3 is 14 residues. The V end lost 0 bases, the J end lost 6 bases, and 10 bases lay between the germline ends. The CDR3, as DNA: TGTGCCAGCAGCTTAGATACGGGCTGGGATACGCAGTATTTT. Its translation: CASSLDTGWDTQYF.

This chain uses TRBV28 with TRBJ1-1; TRBD1 matches 7 bases. Germline CDR1 and CDR2: MDHEN and SYDVKM. V dropped 2 bases and J dropped 13; count of bases not matched to a gene: 7. CDR3 size: 12 residues. DNA of the CDR3: TGTGCCAGCAGTTTAGTAGGGGGCTGGGTTTTCTTT. The encoded protein is CASSLVGGWVFF.

V gene TRBV6-2 or TRBV6-3 combines with J gene TRBJ2-1; D may match TRBD1 or TRBD2 (6 bases each). Trimming took 4 bases from V and 3 from J, leaving 16 bases between them. Germline lookup yields CDR1 MNHEY and CDR2 SVGEGT. This CDR3 has 16 residues. CDR3 DNA: TGTGCCAGCAGTTCGGGGGTAGGGGGGCTCTACAATGAGCAGTTCTTC. It yields the protein CASSSGVGGLYNEQFF.

The chain uses TRBV20-1 and TRBJ1-5; tentative D call: TRBD1 (6 bases). Looked up from germline, CDR1 is DFQATT and CDR2 is SNEGSKA (reference sequence). Trimming cost V 5 bases and J 1 base, with 9 bases left between them. The CDR3 is 13 residues long. CDR3 sequence reads: CSAPQGSNQPQHF. The DNA of the CDR3 is TGCAGTGCTCCGCAGGGGAGCAATCAGCCCCAGCATTTT.

V usage is TRBV6-2 or TRBV6-3 and J usage is TRBJ1-1, with 7 bases matching TRBD1. This CDR3 region has 14 residues. V dropped 5 bases and J dropped 6; count of bases not matched to a gene: 9. Germline V gives CDR1 MNHEY, CDR2 SVGEGT. CDR3 in amino acids: CASSGGQLLAEAFF. The CDR3 region has the DNA TGTGCCAGCAGTGGGGGACAGCTTCTCGCTGAAGCTTTCTTT.

CDR3: CASSLVGQKETQYF. The CDR3 DNA reads TGTGCCAGCAGTTTAGTGGGACAGAAAGAGACCCAGTACTTC. The genes are TRBV12-3 or TRBV12-4 and TRBJ2-5, with 7 bases fitting TRBD1. There are 14 residues in the CDR3. The V segment lost 1 base and the J segment 3 bases; nucleotides outside the gene matches: 2.

This clonotype is a singleton in its sample. V gene TRBV27 combines with J gene TRBJ1-4; D is unresolved. Germline V lookup: CDR1 MNHEY, CDR2 SMNVEV (reference sequence). V gave up 3 bases and J gave up 6 bases, with 8 bases separating them. CDR3 length: 13 amino acids. As DNA, the CDR3 is TGTGCCAGCAGTTTTCGGATAGATGAAAAACTGTTTTTT. This sequence encodes CASSFRIDEKLFF.

The chain joins TRBV6-1 to TRBJ1-1; TRBD1 is a possible D gene (6 bases). This CDR3 spans 12 amino acids. Germline CDR1 reads MNHNS; CDR2 reads SASEGT. V lost 7 bases, J lost 11 bases, and 17 bases lay in between. CDR3 protein: CASTKQGGEAFF. The CDR3 nucleotides are TGTGCCAGCACTAAACAGGGTGGGGAGGCTTTCTTT.

This chain links TRBV2 with TRBJ2-1, with D perhaps assigned TRBD1 or TRBD2 (6 bases each). V was trimmed by 4 bases and J by 3 bases, leaving 10 bases between them. The germline gives CDR1 SNHLY, CDR2 FYNNEI. The CDR3 sequence is 14 residues long. CDR3 DNA: TGTGCCAGCAGTGTAGGAGGGGGCTACAATGAGCAGTTCTTC. This encodes CASSVGGGYNEQFF.

This clonotype showed up just once. As the CDR3 is not closed by the conserved phenylalanine or tryptophan, this likely results from a read error. J is TRBJ1-6 and V is TRBV30; D might be TRBD1 (6 bases). The CDR3 contains 15 residues. Per germline, CDR1 GTSNPN and CDR2 SVGIG (reference sequence). Trimming left V 0 bases short and J 8 bases short, with 14 bases between. The CDR3 loop reads CAWSVTQGRYSPLHS. The CDR3 DNA sequence: TGTGCCTGGAGTGTGACTCAGGGGCGATATTCACCCCTCCACTCT.

The chain uses TRBV9 and TRBJ2-7; D is perhaps TRBD1 or TRBD2 (5 bases each). The germline CDR1 and CDR2 sequences are SGDLS and YYNGEE. CDR3 length: 13 residues. Between the trimmed V and J ends, which lost 4 bases and 9 bases, there was a span of 17 bases. The CDR3 reads CASSPRTGTGQYF. In DNA, the CDR3 is TGTGCCAGCAGCCCGAGGACTGGGACCGGGCAGTACTTC. Full variable domain (remainder filled in from reference TRBV9 and TRBJ2-7): DSGVTQTPKHLITATGQRVTLRCSPRSGDLSVYWYQQSLDQGLQFLIQYYNGEERAKGNILERFSAQQFPDLHSELNLSSLELGDSALYFCASSPRTGTGQYFGPGTRLTVT.

The V gene is TRBV11-2, the J gene TRBJ1-1; no reliable D call. Germline V CDR1 and CDR2: SGHAT, FQNNGV. The CDR3 contains 12 residues. Trimming removed 0 bases from V and 6 bases from J, with 5 bases in between. CDR3 region: CASSLESAEAFF. The CDR3 nucleotides read TGTGCCAGCAGCTTAGAGTCGGCTGAAGCTTTCTTT.

A few counts support this clonotype. The rearrangement uses TRBV4-3 and TRBJ2-7; D uncertain. Germline values: CDR1 LGHNA, CDR2 YSLEER. The CDR3 has 14 amino acids. Trimming took 4 bases from V and 1 from J, leaving 11 bases between them. The CDR3 reads CASSPVVGSYEQYF. The CDR3 DNA reads TGCGCCAGCAGCCCGGTAGTAGGGTCCTACGAGCAGTACTTC.

The rearrangement uses TRBV24-1 and TRBJ2-1; D ambiguous. V lost 5 bases to trimming and J lost 2 bases, with 6 bases between them. The CDR3 spans 13 residues. Germline CDR1 and CDR2: KGHDR and SFDVKD. CDR3 DNA: TGTGCCACCAGTGTCAGCACCTACAATGAGCAGTTCTTC. Translation: CATSVSTYNEQFF.

V is TRBV20-1 and J is TRBJ2-7; weak D call: TRBD2 (5 bases). Germline lookup yields CDR1 DFQATT and CDR2 SNEGSKA (reference sequence). Between the trimmed V and J ends, which lost 0 bases and 5 bases, there was a span of 20 bases. This CDR3 comprises 16 residues. The CDR3 DNA follows: TGCAGTGCTAGAGACCGGCGGACTCTCCAGTTCCACGAGCAGTACTTC. It specifies CSARDRRTLQFHEQYF.

J is TRBJ2-7 and V is TRBV20-1; 8 bases match TRBD2. J lost 3 bases, V lost 3 bases, and 13 bases had no gene match. This CDR3 contains 16 residues. CDR1 DFQATT and CDR2 SNEGSKA come from the germline V gene (reference sequence). CDR3 sequence (DNA): TGCAGTGCTAGGGATCGTGCGGGGGGTGCTCTCTACGAGCAGTACTTC. Protein product: CSARDRAGGALYEQYF.

The chain joins TRBV28 to TRBJ1-2; TRBD1 matches 7 bases. Trimming removed 7 bases from V and 8 bases from J; junction bases left unmatched: 10. Germline V gives CDR1 MDHEN, CDR2 SYDVKM. This CDR3 has 13 residues. The CDR3 nucleotides read TGTGCCAGCACTACGGGACAGTTCGGCGGCTACACCTTC. It codes for CASTTGQFGGYTF.

The chain is built from TRBV7-2 and TRBJ2-7; D not resolved. Germline V lookup: CDR1 SGHTA, CDR2 FQGNSA. The CDR3 runs 11 residues. Trimming removed 6 bases from V and 6 bases from J, with 9 bases in between. Here the CDR3 reads CASRDMREQYF. The CDR3 DNA reads TGTGCCAGCAGAGATATGCGCGAGCAGTACTTC.

The chain employs TRBV11-2 and TRBJ1-4; the D gene is possibly TRBD1 (6 bases). Germline CDR1 and CDR2: SGHAT and FQNNGV. With 0 bases removed from V and 2 bases from J, the gap between germline ends came to 10 bases. The CDR3 loop spans 16 amino acids. The CDR3 sequence: CASSLDRGFTNEKLFF. In DNA, the CDR3 is TGTGCCAGCAGCTTAGACAGGGGCTTCACTAATGAAAAACTGTTTTTT. Looking up the rest from reference TRBV11-2 and TRBJ1-4 gives the full variable domain: EAGVAQSPRYKIIEKRQSVAFWCNPISGHATLYWYQQILGQGPKLLIQFQNNGVVDDSQLPKDRFSAERLKGVDSTLKIQPAKLEDSAVYLCASSLDRGFTNEKLFFGSGTQLSVL.

J is TRBJ1-2 and V is TRBV4-1; 9 bases are a match to TRBD1. The CDR3 length is 14 residues. Germline values: CDR1 MGHRA, CDR2 YSYEKL. J was trimmed by 6 bases and V by 3 bases; bases with no gene match: 5. CDR3 in amino acids: CASSHPTGGDGYTF. The CDR3 DNA reads as TGCGCCAGCAGCCATCCGACAGGGGGTGATGGCTACACCTTC.

V and J are TRBV4-1 and TRBJ2-1, with D tentatively TRBD1 (5 bases). The ends were cut back, 0 bases at V and 4 bases at J, with 7 bases in the middle. The CDR3 runs 14 residues. Germline CDR1 reads MGHRA; CDR2 reads YSYEKL. CDR3 residues: CASSQEGVYNEQFF. The CDR3 nucleotides are TGCGCCAGCAGCCAAGAAGGGGTATACAATGAGCAGTTCTTC.

The J gene is TRBJ2-5, the V gene TRBV10-3; D is unresolved. Germline-derived CDR1 and CDR2 are ENHRY and SYGVKD. CDR3 length: 15 residues. With 0 bases removed from V and 1 base from J, the gap between germline ends came to 9 bases. CDR3 protein: CAISESLGLQETQYF. The DNA for the CDR3 is TGTGCCATCAGTGAGTCTTTGGGTCTCCAAGAGACCCAGTACTTC.

A few counts support this clonotype. The rearrangement links TRBV20-1 to TRBJ2-7, with 11 bases matching TRBD2. Germline CDR1 DFQATT, CDR2 SNEGSKA (reference sequence). V lost 3 bases to trimming and J lost 5 bases; unmatched junction nucleotides: 12. The CDR3 consists of 16 residues. The DNA of the CDR3 is TGCAGTGCTAGCGGTAGCGGGAGGGCCTTTTACCACGAGCAGTACTTC. Amino acid sequence: CSASGSGRAFYHEQYF.

The rearrangement links TRBV20-1 to TRBJ2-7; 10 bases are a match to TRBD1. The V segment lost 1 base and the J segment 3 bases; nucleotides outside the gene matches: 9. Per germline, CDR1 DFQATT and CDR2 SNEGSKA (reference sequence). This CDR3 comprises 16 residues. The CDR3 DNA reads as TGCAGTGCTAGAGTATCTCCGGACAGGGGGTTCTACGAGCAGTACTTC. Translating it yields CSARVSPDRGFYEQYF.

The chain employs TRBV27 and TRBJ2-1; 8 nucleotides line up with TRBD1. The length of the CDR3 is 14 residues. The germline CDR1 and CDR2 sequences are MNHEY and SMNVEV (reference sequence). The junction had 4 bases not matched to a gene; V was cut back by 6 bases and J by 3 bases. The CDR3 loop reads CASRDGTGYNEQFF. The CDR3 nucleotides are TGTGCCAGCAGGGACGGGACAGGCTACAATGAGCAGTTCTTC.